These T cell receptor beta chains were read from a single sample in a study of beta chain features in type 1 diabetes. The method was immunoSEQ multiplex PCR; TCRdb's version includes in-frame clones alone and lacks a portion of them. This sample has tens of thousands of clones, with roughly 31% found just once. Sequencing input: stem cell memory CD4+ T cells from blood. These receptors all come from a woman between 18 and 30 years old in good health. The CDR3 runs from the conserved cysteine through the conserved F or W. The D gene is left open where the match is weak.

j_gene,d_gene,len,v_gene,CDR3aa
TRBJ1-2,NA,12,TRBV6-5,CASSSGLAGYTF
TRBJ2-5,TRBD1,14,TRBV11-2,CASSRQGARETQYF
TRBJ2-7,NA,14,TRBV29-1,CSVVVGQQAYEQYF
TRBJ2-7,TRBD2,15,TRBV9,CASSVEASGRFEQYF
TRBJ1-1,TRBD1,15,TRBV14,CASSTRTGAAAEAFF
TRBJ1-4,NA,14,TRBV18,CASSPSGTNEKLFF
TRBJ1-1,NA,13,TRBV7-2,CASSSLRRTEAFF
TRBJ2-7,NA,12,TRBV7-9,CASSLGSGEQYF
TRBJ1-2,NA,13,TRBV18,CASSPQGEYGYTF
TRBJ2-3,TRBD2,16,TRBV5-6,CASSFIAGMGTDTQYF
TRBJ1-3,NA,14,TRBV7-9,CASSSDTAGNTIYF
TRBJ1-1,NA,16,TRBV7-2,CASSGGTDGFSTEAFF
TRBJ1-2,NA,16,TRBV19,CASSIDAGLGNYGYTF
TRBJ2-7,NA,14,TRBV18,CASSPMGAFDEQYF
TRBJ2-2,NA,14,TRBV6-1,CASRDTGGAGELFF
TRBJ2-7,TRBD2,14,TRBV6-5,CASSRGLAPYEQYF
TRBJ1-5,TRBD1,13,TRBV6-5,CASSRDSLQPQHF
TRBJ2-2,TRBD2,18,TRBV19,CASSIGLAGGLNTGELFF
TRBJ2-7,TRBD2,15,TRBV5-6,CASSPLGGGYYEQYF
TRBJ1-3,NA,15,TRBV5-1,CASSAPGTIGNTIYF
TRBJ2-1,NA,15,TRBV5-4,CASSSDLSSYNEQFF
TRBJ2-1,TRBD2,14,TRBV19,CASHQAGGYNEQFF
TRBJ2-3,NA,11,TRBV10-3,CATSGEDTQYF
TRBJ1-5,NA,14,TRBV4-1,CASSQLYSNQPQHF
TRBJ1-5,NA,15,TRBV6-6,CASSPVGVSNQPQHF
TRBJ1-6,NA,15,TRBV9,CASSVNWDTNSPLHF
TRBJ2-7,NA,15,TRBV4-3,CASSQEVTGSYEQYF
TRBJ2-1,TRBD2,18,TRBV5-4,CASSLSFLAGEVYNEQFF
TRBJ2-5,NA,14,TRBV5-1,CASSTGRREETQYF
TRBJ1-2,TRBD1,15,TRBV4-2,CASSQDFGTDYGYTF
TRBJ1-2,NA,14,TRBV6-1,CASREGRTNYGYTF
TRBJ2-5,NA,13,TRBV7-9,CASHTGEEETQYF
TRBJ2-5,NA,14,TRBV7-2,CASSSGGGLETQYF
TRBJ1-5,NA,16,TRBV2,CASVRDGGSSNQPQHF
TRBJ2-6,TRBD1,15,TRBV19,CASSMDRSGANVLTF
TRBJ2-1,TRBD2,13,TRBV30,CAWRTAGGGEQFF